The clone carrying this T cell receptor beta chain has just a few counts. The sample is drawn from a study of blood T cell repertoires in COVID-19. At the level of the study: PBMCs, B-cell-depleted T cells, or T cells were the source of the cDNA or gDNA that made up the material.

The CDR3 consists of 17 residues. V lost 2 bases to trimming and J lost 1 base, with 14 bases between them. Germline CDR1 reads SGHVS; CDR2 reads FQNEAQ. Repertoires were generated with immunoSEQ multiplex PCR, while TCRdb's copy carries only in-frame clones and drops some. Here the sample spans over 250,000 clones, 91% being singletons. The sequencing input was peripheral blood. This sequence originates from a person aged 18-30 years with COVID-19, enrolled during active disease. J is TRBJ2-2 and V is TRBV7-8, with a weak D call TRBD2 (7 bases). As DNA, the CDR3 is TGTGCCAGCAGCTTATCCCGGGGAGGGGGGAACACCGGGGAGCTGTTTTTT. The encoded protein is CASSLSRGGGNTGELFF.